This is a list of T cell receptor beta chains from one sample in a study of regulatory T cells in long-lasting Graves disease. TCRdb used MiXCR to reprocess the multiplex PCR reads, holding one entry per CDR3 protein. The table has approximately 250,000 distinct CDR3 sequences, approximately 16% seen once. The source was peripheral blood mononuclear cells (PBMCs), collected at new diagnosis, from a patient treated with antithyroid drugs. The receptors originated from a female donor with Graves disease. The CDR3 runs from the conserved cysteine through the conserved F or W. The D gene is left open where the match is weak. Clone sizes are given selectively: once, few, many, or a class where the clone is expanded.

J gene,D gene,V gene,clone size,CDR3 protein,CDR3 DNA
TRBJ1-6,NA,TRBV12-3/TRBV12-4,many,CASTWSRNSPLHF,TGTGCCAGCACCTGGAGCAGAAATTCACCCCTCCACTTT
TRBJ2-7,NA,TRBV19,many,CASSSSGTDSYEQYF,TGTGCCAGTAGTAGCTCCGGGACGGACTCCTACGAGCAGTACTTC
TRBJ1-5,NA,TRBV20-1,many,CSARERGWAGNQPQHF,TGCAGTGCTAGAGAGAGGGGTTGGGCTGGCAATCAGCCCCAGCATTTT
TRBJ2-1,TRBD1,TRBV4-3,many,CASSQGYWTGSYNEQFF,TGCGCCAGCAGCCAGGGCTATTGGACAGGGAGCTACAATGAGCAGTTCTTC
TRBJ2-7,TRBD2,TRBV24-1,many,CATSDSGGKDEQYF,TGTGCCACCAGTGATTCGGGGGGGAAGGACGAGCAGTACTTC
TRBJ1-5,NA,TRBV6-1,NA,CASSRPGTRSNQPQHF,TGTGCCAGCAGCCGCCCCGGGACACGAAGTAATCAGCCCCAGCATTTT
TRBJ2-5,TRBD2,TRBV27,NA,CASSTLVGREEETQYF,TGTGCCAGCTCTACTTTGGTCGGGCGGGAGGAAGAGACCCAGTACTTC
TRBJ2-7,TRBD1,TRBV20-1,many,CSAHRGKTYEQYF,TGCAGTGCTCACAGGGGGAAAACTTACGAGCAGTACTTC
TRBJ2-1,NA,TRBV6-2/TRBV6-3,many,CASSPDWGEQFF,TGTGCCAGCAGTCCCGACTGGGGGGAGCAGTTCTTC
TRBJ2-7,NA,TRBV2,many,CASSWRGGQYF,TGTGCCAGCAGCTGGAGAGGTGGGCAGTACTTC
TRBJ2-7,NA,TRBV9,many,CASSYRTGLPYEQYF,TGTGCCAGCAGCTACCGAACAGGACTCCCCTACGAGCAGTACTTC
TRBJ2-5,TRBD2,TRBV20-1,many,CSARDLVGKAGLETQYF,TGCAGTGCTAGAGATCTGGTGGGAAAAGCGGGACTGGAGACCCAGTACTTC
TRBJ2-2,NA,TRBV7-9,NA,CATQGPWGGELFF,TGTGCCACCCAGGGGCCTTGGGGCGGGGAGCTGTTTTTT
TRBJ2-7,NA,TRBV6-9,NA,CASSYDTTGSYEQYF,TGTGCCAGCAGTTATGACACGACGGGATCCTACGAGCAGTACTTC
TRBJ2-2,TRBD1,TRBV11-2,many,CASNRQGGTGELFF,TGTGCCAGCAACAGACAGGGGGGGACCGGGGAGCTGTTTTTT